This T cell receptor beta chain was recorded in a study of cytomegalovirus exposure and HLA in healthy donors. Broader study findings: Listed as cytomegalovirus-associated were more than 150 TCR beta chains.

A note on this clone: Its antigen remains unidentified.

The assay was immunoSEQ multiplex PCR, and TCRdb's table has in-frame clones only and misses some. The data hold around 61,000 clones, with 85% to 95% observed a single time. The receptor's source is a man aged 18 to 30 in good health and CMV-seropositive. Material for sequencing was PBMCs.

This chain's CDR3 is CASSLALQSRGTQYF. CDR3 in DNA: TGCGCCAGCAGCTTGGCACTGCAATCTCGAGGGACGCAGTATTTT. The chain uses TRBV5-1 and TRBJ2-3; tentatively, D is TRBD2 (5 bases). The V end lost 0 bases, the J end lost 9 bases, and 17 bases lay between the germline ends. The germline gives CDR1 SGHRS, CDR2 YFSETQ. The CDR3 spans 15 residues. The full variable domain, rest sourced from reference TRBV5-1 and TRBJ2-3, is KAGVTQTPRYLIKTRGQQVTLSCSPISGHRSVSWYQQTPGQGLQFLFEYFSETQRNKGNFPGRFSGRQFSNSRSEMNVSTLELGDSALYLCASSLALQSRGTQYFGPGTRLTVL.